A single sample is the source of the 3 T cell receptor beta chains below, sequenced in a study of blood T cells in healthy people across ages. It was with a sample-barcoded 5' primer and a J-beta primer mix that a second PCR of roughly 7 to 12 cycles was run. TCRdb re-called the 5' RACE reads through MiXCR, storing one row per CDR3 protein. The sample contains more than 500,000 distinct CDR3 sequences, approximately 25% of which appear only once. Sample: blood. These receptors all stem from a woman aged 70-85 years in good health.

The J gene is TRBJ2-1, the V gene TRBV4-2, with D possibly matching TRBD2 (6 bases). V lost 1 base to trimming and J lost 9 bases, with 16 bases between them. Germline CDR1 is LGHNA and CDR2 is YNFKEQ. CDR3 length: 15 residues. CDR3 region: CASSQGGTHGGEQFF. The CDR3 bases are TGTGCCAGCAGCCAAGGAGGGACCCACGGGGGTGAGCAGTTCTTC.

The CDR3 is CSVASLNEQFF. Written as DNA, the CDR3 is TGCAGCGTCGCCAGTTTGAATGAGCAGTTCTTC. This chain links TRBV29-1 with TRBJ2-1; D is undetermined. Germline lookup yields CDR1 SQVTM and CDR2 ANQGSEA. Trimming cost V 6 bases and J 7 bases, with 10 bases left between them. CDR3 size: 11 residues.

This chain connects TRBV11-3 to TRBJ1-2, with 9 bases lining up with TRBD1. The CDR3 is 16 residues long. Germline V lookup: CDR1 SGHNT, CDR2 YENEEA. Trimming removed 5 bases from V and 4 bases from J; junction bases left unmatched: 11. CDR3 amino acids: CASSPRDRDLPYGYTF. The CDR3 DNA sequence: TGTGCCAGCAGCCCCCGGGACAGGGATCTTCCCTATGGCTACACCTTC.